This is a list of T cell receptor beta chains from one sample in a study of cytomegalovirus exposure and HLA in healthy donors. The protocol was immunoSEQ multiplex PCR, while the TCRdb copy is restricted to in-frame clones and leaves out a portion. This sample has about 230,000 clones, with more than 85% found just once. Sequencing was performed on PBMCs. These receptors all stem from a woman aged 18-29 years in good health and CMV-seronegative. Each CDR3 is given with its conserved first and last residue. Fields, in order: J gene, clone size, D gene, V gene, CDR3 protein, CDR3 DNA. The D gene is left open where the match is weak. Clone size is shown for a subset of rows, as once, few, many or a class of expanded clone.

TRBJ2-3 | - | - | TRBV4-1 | CASSQRGNTDTQYF | TGCGCCAGCAGCCAACGGGGAAACACAGATACGCAGTATTTT
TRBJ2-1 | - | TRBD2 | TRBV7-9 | CASSLGTSGTTYNEQFF | TGTGCCAGCAGCTTAGGGACTAGCGGGACGACGTACAATGAGCAGTTCTTC
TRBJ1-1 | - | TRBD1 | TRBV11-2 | CASRYTGGTEAFF | TGTGCCAGCAGATACACAGGGGGCACTGAAGCTTTCTTT
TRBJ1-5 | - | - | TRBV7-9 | CASSPGPGAYQPQHF | TGTGCCAGCAGCCCCGGGCCAGGGGCCTATCAGCCCCAGCATTTT
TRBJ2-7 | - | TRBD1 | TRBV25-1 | CASSETGQGAYEQYF | TGTGCCAGCAGTGAAACGGGACAGGGGGCCTACGAGCAGTACTTC
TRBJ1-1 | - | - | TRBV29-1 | CSVATGPYTEAFF | TGCAGCGTCGCGACAGGCCCCTACACTGAAGCTTTCTTT
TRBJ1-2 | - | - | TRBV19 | CASADGGMDNYGYTF | TGTGCCAGTGCCGACGGGGGGATGGATAACTATGGCTACACCTTC
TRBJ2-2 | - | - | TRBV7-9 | CASSLPRTRWSTGELFF | TGTGCCAGCAGCTTACCCCGGACACGGTGGAGCACCGGGGAGCTGTTTTTT
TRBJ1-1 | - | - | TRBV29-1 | CSVSGSSRGTEAFF | TGCAGCGTTTCCGGGTCCTCCCGGGGCACTGAAGCTTTCTTT
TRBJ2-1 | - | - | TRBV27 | CASSRSVGNEQFF | TGTGCCTCCTCACGAAGCGTCGGCAATGAGCAGTTCTTC
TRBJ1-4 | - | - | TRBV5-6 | CASSFFLPPGKNEKLFF | TGTGCCAGCAGCTTTTTCCTCCCGCCGGGAAAAAATGAAAAACTGTTTTTT
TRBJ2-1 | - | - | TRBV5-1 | CASSFQGGSYNEQFF | TGCGCCAGCAGCTTCCAGGGGGGTTCCTACAATGAGCAGTTCTTC
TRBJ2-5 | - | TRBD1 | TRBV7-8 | CASSLNLGGAETQYF | TGTGCCAGCAGCTTAAATCTAGGGGGCGCGGAGACCCAGTACTTC
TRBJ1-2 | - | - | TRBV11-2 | CASSFTGKGNYGYTF | TGTGCCAGCAGCTTTACAGGAAAGGGAAACTATGGCTACACCTTC
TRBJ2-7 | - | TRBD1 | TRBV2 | CASSRDRGVGEQYF | TGTGCCAGCAGTCGGGACAGGGGGGTTGGCGAGCAGTACTTC
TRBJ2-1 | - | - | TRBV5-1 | CASSLSGGGYNEQFF | TGCGCCAGCAGCTTGTCGGGGGGCGGGTACAATGAGCAGTTCTTC
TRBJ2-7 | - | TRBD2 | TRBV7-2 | CASSLLSWRGGRFEQYF | TGTGCCAGCAGCTTACTCTCCTGGCGGGGGGGCCGTTTCGAGCAGTACTTC
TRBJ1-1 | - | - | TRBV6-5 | CASRLGQYTEAFF | TGTGCCAGCAGACTGGGCCAGTACACTGAAGCTTTCTTT
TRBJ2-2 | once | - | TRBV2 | CASQTGRDYTGELFF | TGTGCCAGCCAAACCGGGCGGGATTACACCGGGGAGCTGTTTTTT
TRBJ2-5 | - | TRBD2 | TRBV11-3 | CASSLATSGMGETQYF | TGTGCCAGCAGCTTAGCGACTAGCGGGATGGGTGAGACCCAGTACTTC
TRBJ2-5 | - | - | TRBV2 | CASSVFGSRETQYF | TGTGCCAGCAGTGTCTTCGGGTCCCGAGAGACCCAGTACTTC
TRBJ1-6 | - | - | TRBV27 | CASLDTRGRVSPLHF | TGTGCCAGCCTCGATACGCGGGGGCGTGTTTCACCCCTCCACTTT
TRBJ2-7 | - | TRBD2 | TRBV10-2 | CASRLAGADYEQYF | TGCGCCAGCAGGTTAGCGGGGGCCGACTACGAGCAGTACTTC
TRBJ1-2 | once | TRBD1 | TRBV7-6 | CASSAGQGAYGYTF | TGTGCCAGCAGCGCCGGACAGGGGGCATATGGCTACACCTTC
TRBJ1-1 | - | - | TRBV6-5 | CASGTRQGEAFF | TGTGCCAGCGGGACTCGGCAAGGTGAAGCTTTCTTT
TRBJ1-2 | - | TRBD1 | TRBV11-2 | CASSLVGTGGYGYTF | TGTGCCAGCAGCTTAGTCGGGACAGGGGGCTATGGCTACACCTTC
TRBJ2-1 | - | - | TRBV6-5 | CASSYSGGVVREQFF | TGTGCCAGCAGTTATTCGGGCGGGGTTGTAAGGGAGCAGTTCTTC
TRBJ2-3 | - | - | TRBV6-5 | CASSFGEGADTQYF | TGTGCCAGCAGCTTTGGGGAGGGGGCAGATACGCAGTATTTT
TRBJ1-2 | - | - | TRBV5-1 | CASSLVADSFYTGYTF | TGCGCCAGCAGCTTGGTGGCGGACAGTTTTTATACGGGCTACACCTTC
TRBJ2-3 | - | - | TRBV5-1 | CASSGDISSTDTQYF | TGCGCCAGCAGCGGCGACATCTCTAGCACAGATACGCAGTATTTT
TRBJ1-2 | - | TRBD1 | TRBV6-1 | CASSETGGDGYTF | TGTGCCAGCAGTGAAACAGGGGGCGATGGCTACACCTTC
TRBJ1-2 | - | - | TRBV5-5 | CASSYRSLENYGYTF | TGTGCCAGCAGCTACCGGTCCCTAGAAAACTATGGCTACACCTTC
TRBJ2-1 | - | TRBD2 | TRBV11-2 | CASSEKGTSGYNEQFF | TGTGCCAGCAGCGAAAAAGGGACTAGCGGCTACAATGAGCAGTTCTTC
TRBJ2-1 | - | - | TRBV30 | CAWSVSEQFF | TGTGCCTGGAGTGTTAGTGAGCAGTTCTTC
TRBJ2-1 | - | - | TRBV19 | CASSNGGGRYNEQFF | TGTGCCAGTAGTAACGGGGGAGGACGCTACAATGAGCAGTTCTTC
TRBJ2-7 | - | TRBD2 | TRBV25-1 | CASSGGGLAMDEQYF | TGTGCCAGCAGTGGGGGGGGACTGGCAATGGACGAGCAGTACTTC